This T cell receptor beta chain came from a study of blood T cell repertoires in COVID-19. Across the study: PBMCs, B-cell-depleted T cells, or T cells provided the cDNA or gDNA that made up the material.

Some clones are missing from TCRdb's copy, which holds only in-frame ones; the method was immunoSEQ multiplex PCR. The sample holds about 7,000 clones, around 90% seen once. CDR1 is ENHRY and CDR2 is SYGVKD in the germline V gene. The CDR3 is made up of 15 amino acids. The V segment lost 7 bases and the J segment 3 bases; nucleotides outside the gene matches: 10. The chain carries TRBV10-3 and TRBJ2-7, with 9 bases lining up with TRBD1. This TCR derives from a human donor in a cohort sampled during active COVID-19. Sequencing was carried out using peripheral blood. CDR3 sequence reads: CAITPGQGSGYEQYF. In DNA, the CDR3 is TGTGCCATCACCCCGGGACAGGGTAGCGGCTACGAGCAGTACTTC.